This T cell receptor (beta chain) derives from a study of shared clonotypes between healthy human individuals. Only one count was recorded for this clone. The table came from immunoSEQ multiplex PCR; TCRdb's copy has only in-frame clones and leaves some out. The top ten hold more than 1.5% of the sample, which has about 730,000 clones, 55% to 75% seen once. The CDR3 runs to 13 residues. Per germline, CDR1 SSHAT and CDR2 FNYEAQ (reference sequence). V dropped 2 bases and J dropped 8 bases, with 10 bases sitting between them. The source is a woman aged 25 to 39 in good health. The chain combines TRBV7-7 with TRBJ2-1; D might be TRBD1 (5 bases). Sequencing input: memory CD4+ T cells sorted from blood. Subset noted: CD45RA-negative fraction. CDR3: CASSLSGSYEQFF. CDR3 bases: TGTGCCAGCAGCTTATCAGGGTCTTATGAGCAGTTCTTC.